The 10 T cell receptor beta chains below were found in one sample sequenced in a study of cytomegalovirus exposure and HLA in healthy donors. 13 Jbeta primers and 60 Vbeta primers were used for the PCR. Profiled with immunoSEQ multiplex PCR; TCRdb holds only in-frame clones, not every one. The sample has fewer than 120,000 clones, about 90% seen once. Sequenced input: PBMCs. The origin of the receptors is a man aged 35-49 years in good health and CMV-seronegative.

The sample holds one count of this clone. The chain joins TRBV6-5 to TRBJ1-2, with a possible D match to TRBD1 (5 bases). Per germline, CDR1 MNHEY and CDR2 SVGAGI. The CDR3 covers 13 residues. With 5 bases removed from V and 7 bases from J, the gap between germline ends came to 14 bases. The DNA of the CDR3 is TGTGCCAGCAGTGCCGACAGAGCATTTGGCTACACCTTC. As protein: CASSADRAFGYTF.

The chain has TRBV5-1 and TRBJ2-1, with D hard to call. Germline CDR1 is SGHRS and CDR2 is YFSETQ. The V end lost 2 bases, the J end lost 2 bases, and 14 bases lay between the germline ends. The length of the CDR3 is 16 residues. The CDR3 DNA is TGCGCCAGCAGCTTACGCCCCCAGGCAGCCTACAATGAGCAGTTCTTC. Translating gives CASSLRPQAAYNEQFF. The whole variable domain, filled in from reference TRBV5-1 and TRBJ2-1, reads KAGVTQTPRYLIKTRGQQVTLSCSPISGHRSVSWYQQTPGQGLQFLFEYFSETQRNKGNFPGRFSGRQFSNSRSEMNVSTLELGDSALYLCASSLRPQAAYNEQFFGPGTRLTVL.

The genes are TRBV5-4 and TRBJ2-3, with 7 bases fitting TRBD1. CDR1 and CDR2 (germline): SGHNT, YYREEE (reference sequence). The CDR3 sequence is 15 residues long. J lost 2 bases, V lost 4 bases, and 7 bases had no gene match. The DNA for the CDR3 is TGTGCCAGCAGCGAGGGACAGACTTACACAGATACGCAGTATTTT. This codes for CASSEGQTYTDTQYF.

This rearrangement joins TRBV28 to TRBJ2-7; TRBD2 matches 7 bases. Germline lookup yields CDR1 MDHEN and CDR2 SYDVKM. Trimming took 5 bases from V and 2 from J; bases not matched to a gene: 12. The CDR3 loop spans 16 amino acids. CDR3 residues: CASSPQGGLSTYEQYF. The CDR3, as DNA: TGTGCCAGCAGTCCGCAGGGAGGGCTCTCCACCTACGAGCAGTACTTC.

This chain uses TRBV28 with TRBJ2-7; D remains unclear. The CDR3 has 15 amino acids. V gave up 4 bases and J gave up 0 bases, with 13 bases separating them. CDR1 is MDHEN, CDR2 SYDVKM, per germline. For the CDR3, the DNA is TGTGCCAGCAGTTCCCTTTCGGTAAGCTCCTACGAGCAGTACTTC. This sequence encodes CASSSLSVSSYEQYF.

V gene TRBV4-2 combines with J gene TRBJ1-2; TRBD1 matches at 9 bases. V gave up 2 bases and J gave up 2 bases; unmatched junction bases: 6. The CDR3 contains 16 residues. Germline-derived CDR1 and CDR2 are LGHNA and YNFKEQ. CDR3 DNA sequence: TGTGCCAGCAGCCAACCCGGACAGGGGCGAAACTATGGCTACACCTTC. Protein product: CASSQPGQGRNYGYTF.

The DNA of the CDR3 is TGTGCCTGGAGCGAATCTCGAGGTAGAGGTGGCTACACCTTC. Encoded protein: CAWSESRGRGGYTF. The rearrangement uses TRBV30 and TRBJ1-2; D call uncertain. Germline V gene lookup returns CDR1 GTSNPN and CDR2 SVGIG (reference sequence). The CDR3 is 14 residues long. Between the trimmed V and J ends, which lost 3 bases and 7 bases, there was a span of 18 bases.

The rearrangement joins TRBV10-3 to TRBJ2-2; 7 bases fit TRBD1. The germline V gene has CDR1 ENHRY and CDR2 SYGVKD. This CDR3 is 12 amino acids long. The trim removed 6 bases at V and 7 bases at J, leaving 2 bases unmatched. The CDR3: CAISTGVGELFF. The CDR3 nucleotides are TGTGCCATCAGCACAGGGGTCGGGGAGCTGTTTTTT.

The CDR3 loop is CASRFQGSGNTIYF. The CDR3 DNA sequence: TGTGCCAGCAGGTTTCAGGGCTCTGGAAACACCATATATTTT. The chain combines TRBV28 with TRBJ1-3, with D possibly TRBD1 on 5 matching bases. V was clipped by 6 bases and J by 0 bases, with 9 bases between them. Germline lookup yields CDR1 MDHEN and CDR2 SYDVKM. The CDR3 covers 14 residues.

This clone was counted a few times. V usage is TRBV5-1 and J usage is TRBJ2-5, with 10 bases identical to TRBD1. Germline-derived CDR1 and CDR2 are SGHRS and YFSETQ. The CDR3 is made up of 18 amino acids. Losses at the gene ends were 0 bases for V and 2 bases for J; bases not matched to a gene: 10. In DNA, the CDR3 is TGCGCCAGCAGCTTGGGGGACAGGGGTCCCCTAGGGCAAGAGACCCAGTACTTC. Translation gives CASSLGDRGPLGQETQYF.